The 26 T cell receptor beta chains below all came from one sample that was sequenced in a study of blood T cell repertoires in COVID-19. Data came from immunoSEQ multiplex PCR; TCRdb stores just in-frame clones and leaves some out. The sample yields 200,000 to 250,000 clones, about four fifths seen once. Sequencing was carried out using peripheral blood. The receptors originated from a man younger than 40 who had recovered from COVID-19.

This clone was recorded once. The V gene is TRBV6-1, the J gene TRBJ1-4, with TRBD1 as a possible D gene (5 bases). Looked up from germline, CDR1 is MNHNS and CDR2 is SASEGT. V lost 3 bases to trimming and J lost 0 bases, with 5 bases between them. The CDR3 spans 14 residues. The CDR3 nucleotides are TGTGCCAGCAGTGAGACAGCAACTAATGAAAAACTGTTTTTT. Translated, it gives CASSETATNEKLFF.

CDR3 DNA sequence: TGTGCCAGCAGCGATGGGACGGGTAGCGGGGTGTCTGAGACCCAGTACTTC. Its translation is CASSDGTGSGVSETQYF. V gene TRBV2 combines with J gene TRBJ2-5, with 8 bases lining up with TRBD2. The length of the CDR3 is 17 residues. Germline values: CDR1 SNHLY, CDR2 FYNNEI. V lost 6 bases, J lost 5 bases, and 17 bases stayed unmatched. Looking up the rest from reference TRBV2 and TRBJ2-5 gives the full variable domain: EPEVTQTPSHQVTQMGQEVILRCVPISNHLYFYWYRQILGQKVEFLVSFYNNEISEKSEIFDDQFSVERPDGSNFTLKIRSTKLEDSAMYFCASSDGTGSGVSETQYFGPGTRLLVL.

V gene TRBV12-3 or TRBV12-4 combines with J gene TRBJ1-5; perhaps TRBD1 as D (6 bases). The CDR3 length is 13 residues. V was clipped by 5 bases and J by 4 bases, with 9 bases between them. CDR3 residues: CASSGQGNQPQHF. CDR3 in DNA: TGTGCCAGCAGTGGTCAGGGGAATCAGCCCCAGCATTTT.

The genes are TRBV5-1 and TRBJ2-3; no reliable D call. Looked up from germline, CDR1 is SGHRS and CDR2 is YFSETQ. The CDR3 has 15 amino acids. The V end was cut by 0 bases, the J end by 4 bases, with 12 bases between. Here the CDR3 reads CASSLGAVFPDTQYF. Written as DNA, the CDR3 is TGCGCCAGCAGCTTGGGGGCCGTGTTTCCAGATACGCAGTATTTT.

This clone came up once. This rearrangement joins TRBV6-5 to TRBJ2-1; 9 bases are shared with TRBD2. Unmatched junction bases numbered 7, after V lost 6 bases and J lost 4 bases. CDR3 length equals 15 residues. Germline V CDR1 and CDR2: MNHEY, SVGAGI. CDR3 nucleotides: TGTGCCAGCAGCCGCGGGGGGGCGGGATACAATGAGCAGTTCTTC. This translates into CASSRGGAGYNEQFF.

The chain combines TRBV2 with TRBJ1-5, with D tentatively TRBD1 (5 bases). V lost 3 bases and J 2 bases, leaving 8 bases between the germline ends. CDR3 length equals 14 residues. CDR1 and CDR2 from the germline V gene are SNHLY and FYNNEI. In DNA form, the CDR3 reads TGTGCCAGCAGTGAGTTAGGGGGCAATCAGCCCCAGCATTTT. This sequence encodes CASSELGGNQPQHF.

A single count supports this clone. The V gene is TRBV28, the J gene TRBJ2-3, with 8 bases lining up with TRBD2. V trimming: 8 bases; J trimming: 4 bases; junction bases outside the gene matches: 5. The CDR3 consists of 13 residues. Germline V gives CDR1 MDHEN, CDR2 SYDVKM. The CDR3 region is CASSGGDSDTQYF. The CDR3 coding sequence is TGTGCCAGCTCGGGGGGGGATTCAGATACGCAGTATTTT.

This chain links TRBV6-1 with TRBJ1-5; D remains ambiguous. Trimming removed 1 base at V and 4 bases at J, with 11 bases between. This CDR3 comprises 15 residues. The V gene's germline CDR1 is MNHNS and CDR2 SASEGT. Here the CDR3 DNA reads TGTGCCAGCAGTGAAGGACGGAGACGGAATCAGCCCCAGCATTTT. This encodes CASSEGRRRNQPQHF.

The chain combines TRBV5-1 with TRBJ2-3; 9 bases agree with TRBD2. This CDR3 region has 16 residues. Germline trimming cut 4 bases from V and 4 bases from J; bases unmatched to any gene: 10. Germline CDR1 and CDR2: SGHRS and YFSETQ. CDR3: CASSVGASGEADTQYF. CDR3 sequence (DNA): TGCGCCAGCAGCGTGGGGGCTAGCGGGGAGGCAGATACGCAGTATTTT.

The table lists this clone with a count of one. The chain combines TRBV7-8 with TRBJ2-3, with D perhaps matching TRBD2 (5 bases). The CDR3 consists of 14 residues. Germline CDR1 is SGHVS and CDR2 is FQNEAQ. The V end lost 4 bases, the J end lost 5 bases, and 13 bases lay between the germline ends. CDR3 DNA sequence: TGTGCCAGCAGCTGGGCCGATGGGAGAGATACGCAGTATTTT. Protein: CASSWADGRDTQYF.

This clone showed up just a few times. This chain joins TRBV5-1 and TRBJ2-1; the match to TRBD1 covers 7 bases. CDR1 SGHRS and CDR2 YFSETQ come from the germline V gene. J gave up 7 bases and V 2 bases, and 15 bases lay outside the gene matches. The CDR3 spans 17 residues. The CDR3 reads CASSFSARTGVGNEQFF. The CDR3 region has the DNA TGCGCCAGCAGCTTTTCCGCCCGGACAGGAGTTGGGAATGAGCAGTTCTTC.

The V call is TRBV11-2, the J call TRBJ2-3; tentatively, D is TRBD2 (7 bases). V lost 6 bases, J lost 2 bases, and 18 bases lay in between. This CDR3 region has 16 residues. Germline values: CDR1 SGHAT, CDR2 FQNNGV. CDR3 residues: CASRAYGGGTTDTQYF. CDR3 nucleotide sequence: TGTGCCAGCAGAGCCTATGGCGGGGGCACCACAGATACGCAGTATTTT.

The chain is built from TRBV20-1 and TRBJ1-5; D might be TRBD1 (6 bases). Trimming removed 3 bases from V and 1 base from J, with 7 bases in between. The germline V gene encodes CDR1 DFQATT and CDR2 SNEGSKA (reference sequence). CDR3 length: 13 residues. The CDR3 nucleotides are TGCAGTGCTAGTACAGGGAGCAATCAGCCCCAGCATTTT. The encoded protein is CSASTGSNQPQHF.

The chain combines TRBV5-5 with TRBJ1-1; 8 nucleotides align to TRBD1. Germline V lookup: CDR1 SGHKS, CDR2 YYEKEE (reference sequence). With 2 bases clipped from V and 6 bases from J, the junction kept 3 bases outside the gene matches. CDR3 length: 13 amino acids. The CDR3 region has the DNA TGTGCCAGCAGCTTAGACAGGGGCGCTGAAGCTTTCTTT. Protein product: CASSLDRGAEAFF.

The gene calls are TRBV6-5 and TRBJ1-1, with no clear D. Germline V lookup: CDR1 MNHEY, CDR2 SVGAGI. Trimming shortened V by 4 bases and J by 1 base, and 13 bases separated the two germline ends. The CDR3 covers 15 residues. The CDR3 nucleotides read TGTGCCAGCAGTTTAAGCTCAGGCCGGAACACTGAAGCTTTCTTT. This codes for CASSLSSGRNTEAFF.

The chain employs TRBV11-2 and TRBJ1-3; a possible D gene is TRBD1 (6 bases). This CDR3 region has 14 residues. V was clipped by 6 bases and J by 0 bases, with 9 bases between them. The V gene's germline CDR1 is SGHAT and CDR2 FQNNGV. CDR3 protein: CASRRGGSGNTIYF. Written as DNA, the CDR3 is TGTGCCAGCAGAAGGGGGGGCTCTGGAAACACCATATATTTT.

The chain has TRBV12-2 and TRBJ2-4; no check of the table's D call, TRBD2, against the DNA was made. TRBV12-2 is a documented pseudogene. CDR3 size: 12 residues. CDR3: CASRPTGVTQYF. CDR3 coding DNA: TGTGCAAGTCGCCCAACCGGGGTGACTCAGTACTTC.

The J gene is TRBJ1-5, the V gene TRBV4-2; 8 bases are shared with TRBD1. Unmatched junction bases numbered 10, after V lost 4 bases and J lost 5 bases. The CDR3 loop spans 16 amino acids. Germline V gene data show CDR1 as LGHNA and CDR2 as YNFKEQ. This CDR3 reads CASSPVGSGGHQPQHF. The CDR3 region has the DNA TGTGCCAGCAGCCCCGTGGGTTCAGGGGGCCATCAGCCCCAGCATTTT.

The rearrangement uses TRBV6-1 and TRBJ2-1; 7 bases map to TRBD2. Unmatched junction bases numbered 2, after V lost 1 base and J lost 2 bases. CDR1 is MNHNS and CDR2 is SASEGT in the germline V gene. This CDR3 has 15 amino acids. The CDR3: CASSEGAGTYNEQFF. CDR3 bases: TGTGCCAGCAGTGAAGGAGCGGGGACCTACAATGAGCAGTTCTTC.

CDR3 nucleotides: TGTGCCAGCAGCTTAAGGGAGGGGCGGTGGGAGACCCAGTACTTC. As protein: CASSLREGRWETQYF. The rearrangement joins TRBV7-2 to TRBJ2-5, with 7 positions matching TRBD2. V was clipped by 2 bases and J by 5 bases; unmatched bases: 8. There are 15 residues in the CDR3. CDR1 is SGHTA, CDR2 FQGNSA, per germline.

The chain has TRBV5-5 and TRBJ1-2; 9 bases match TRBD1. Germline V CDR1 and CDR2: SGHKS, YYEKEE (reference sequence). Unmatched junction bases numbered 15, after V lost 4 bases and J lost 8 bases. CDR3 size: 16 residues. The DNA of the CDR3 is TGTGCCAGCAGCCCCTCCCCGGGACAGGGATATACGGGCTACACCTTC. It translates to CASSPSPGQGYTGYTF. The entire variable domain, with the rest obtained from reference TRBV5-5 and TRBJ1-2, is as follows: DAGVTQSPTHLIKTRGQQVTLRCSPISGHKSVSWYQQVLGQGPQFIFQYYEKEERGRGNFPDRFSARQFPNYSSELNVNALLLGDSALYLCASSPSPGQGYTGYTFGSGTRLTVV.

The chain links TRBV7-9 to TRBJ2-1; D is undetermined. The CDR3 runs to 13 residues. Germline loops: CDR1 SEHNR, CDR2 FQNEAQ (reference sequence). V was trimmed by 1 base and J by 4 bases, leaving 5 bases between them. In nucleotides, the CDR3 is TGTGCCAGCAGCTTAGGCAGGTACAATGAGCAGTTCTTC. Translation gives CASSLGRYNEQFF.

The J gene is TRBJ1-1, the V gene TRBV6-6; 7 bases map to TRBD1. The length of the CDR3 is 14 residues. V lost 10 bases and J lost 2; bases outside the gene matches: 10. The V gene's germline CDR1 is MNHNY and CDR2 SVGAGI (reference sequence). The CDR3 here is CATTGVSVNTEAFF. The DNA of the CDR3 is TGTGCCACCACAGGGGTGTCAGTAAACACTGAAGCTTTCTTT.

In DNA form, the CDR3 reads TGTGCCAGCAGTCTCACAGGGGGCGAGCCAGAGACCCAGTACTTC. Translating it yields CASSLTGGEPETQYF. V is TRBV6-5 and J is TRBJ2-5; 9 bases are a match to TRBD1. Germline-derived CDR1 and CDR2 are MNHEY and SVGAGI. Trimming at V came to 5 bases and at J to 4 bases, leaving 8 bases not matched to a gene. The CDR3 sequence is 15 residues long.

V and J are TRBV7-8 and TRBJ2-2, with TRBD2 as a possible D gene (6 bases). This CDR3 is built from 15 residues. Trimming pared 0 bases from V and 4 bases from J, leaving 9 bases between. Germline V gene data show CDR1 as SGHVS and CDR2 as FQNEAQ. The CDR3 reads CASSLASRGTGELFF. CDR3 bases: TGTGCCAGCAGCTTAGCTTCGCGGGGCACCGGGGAGCTGTTTTTT. Looking up the rest from reference TRBV7-8 and TRBJ2-2 gives the full variable domain: GAGVSQSPRYKVAKRGQDVALRCDPISGHVSLFWYQQALGQGPEFLTYFQNEAQLDKSGLPSDRFFAERPEGSVSTLKIQRTQQEDSAVYLCASSLASRGTGELFFGEGSRLTVL.

This clone was detected a few times. The J gene is TRBJ2-3, the V gene TRBV6-1; a possible D gene is TRBD2 (5 bases). V was shortened by 4 bases and J by 7 bases, with 21 bases between the two germline ends. Germline CDR1 reads MNHNS; CDR2 reads SASEGT. This CDR3 comprises 16 residues. The CDR3, as DNA: TGTGCCAGCAGTGCCGAGGGTTCGGCGACGGTAAATACGCAGTATTTT. This sequence encodes CASSAEGSATVNTQYF.